These T cell receptor beta chains were read from a single sample in a study of blood T cell repertoires in COVID-19. Profiled with immunoSEQ multiplex PCR; TCRdb holds only in-frame clones, not every one. The sample includes about 59,000 clones, 73% of them seen just once. The sequencing input was peripheral blood. These TCRs come from a woman aged 65 to 85 with acute or convalescent COVID-19. The CDR3 runs from the conserved cysteine through the conserved F or W. D genes are given only for firm matches. A row's size may be missing; if present it is once, few, many or a size class.

>TRBV5-1|NA|TRBJ2-7|TRBD1
TGCGCCAGCAGCTTGTGGGGACAGGCGACCTACGAGCAGTACTTC
CASSLWGQATYEQYF
>TRBV4-2|NA|TRBJ1-6|TRBD1
TGTGCCAGCAGCCAAGATGGAGACAGGGCTAATTCACCCCTCCACTTT
CASSQDGDRANSPLHF
>TRBV6-5|NA|TRBJ1-5|NA
TGTGCCAGCAGTTACGGGGCAGATAGCAATCAGCCCCAGCATTTT
CASSYGADSNQPQHF
>TRBV23-1|NA|TRBJ1-2|TRBD1
TGCGCCAGCAGTCAAGACAGGGCCCGAGGTGGCTACACCTTC
CASSQDRARGGYTF
>TRBV6-5|NA|TRBJ1-5|NA
TGTGCCAGCAGTTATTATGTTAATCAGCCCCAGCATTTT
CASSYYVNQPQHF
>TRBV24-1|once|TRBJ2-1|NA
TGTGCCACCAGTGATTCGAGTAGAGGGCGGAATGAGCAGTTCTTC
CATSDSSRGRNEQFF
>TRBV10-3|once|TRBJ1-6|TRBD1
TGTGCCATCAGTGAGCAGGGACAGAACCGAAATTCACCCCTCCACTTT
CAISEQGQNRNSPLHF
>TRBV7-7|NA|TRBJ2-2|TRBD2
TGTGCCAGCAGCTCCCGGGGGGGGAACACCGGGGAGCTGTTTTTT
CASSSRGGNTGELFF
>TRBV27|NA|TRBJ2-3|TRBD1
TGTGCCAGCATCCCCCTGGGACAGAGCACAGATACGCAGTATTTT
CASIPLGQSTDTQYF
>TRBV18|NA|TRBJ1-1|TRBD1
TGTGCCAGCTCACAGGGGACAGGGGGCACTGAAGCTTTCTTT
CASSQGTGGTEAFF
>TRBV3-1/TRBV3-2|once|TRBJ2-5|NA
TGTGCCAGCAGCCAAGGGGACGGAGGGACGGAGACCCAGTACTTC
CASSQGDGGTETQYF
>TRBV19|NA|TRBJ1-3|TRBD1
TGTGCCAGTAGTCGAGGAACAGGGGAAGGAAACACCATATATTTT
CASSRGTGEGNTIYF
>TRBV12-3/TRBV12-4|NA|TRBJ2-3|TRBD1
TGTGCCAGTCGCGGACAGGGGCAAGATACGCAGTATTTT
CASRGQGQDTQYF
>TRBV2|NA|TRBJ1-5|NA
TGTGCCAGCAGCCCATCGGGGTCCAGCAATCAGCCCCAGCATTTT
CASSPSGSSNQPQHF
>TRBV15|NA|TRBJ1-5|NA
TGTGCCACCAGCAGAGATCGTCTAGGGGGGGCCCACCGGTCTAGCAATCAGCCCCAGCATTTT
CATSRDRLGGAHRSSNQPQHF
>TRBV5-5|few|TRBJ2-6|NA
TGTGCCACTACTCCAGGTTCTGGGGCCAACGTCCTGACTTTC
CATTPGSGANVLTF
>TRBV27|NA|TRBJ2-5|TRBD2
TGTGCCAGCAGTACAACACTAGCGGGGGGTGCGGCCCAGTACTTC
CASSTTLAGGAAQYF
>TRBV12-3/TRBV12-4|NA|TRBJ1-4|NA
TGTGCCAGCAGGGTCTTTTTGGGGGGAAAACTGTTTTTT
CASRVFLGGKLFF
>TRBV28|NA|TRBJ1-2|TRBD1
TGTGCCAGCAGACCCGGGACAGGCTATGGCTACACCTTC
CASRPGTGYGYTF
>TRBV19|many|TRBJ2-1|TRBD2
TGTGCCAGCTCTGGGCTAGCGGGGGGAGAGTTCTTC
CASSGLAGGEFF
>TRBV6-1|NA|TRBJ2-3|NA
TGTGCCAGCAGTGAAGAGGGTAGCGGATACACAGATACGCAGTATTTT
CASSEEGSGYTDTQYF
>TRBV3-1/TRBV3-2|NA|TRBJ2-5|NA
TGTGCCAGCAGCCAAGATCGGTGGGGCACCCAGTACTTC
CASSQDRWGTQYF
>TRBV5-5|NA|TRBJ1-2|NA
TGTGCCAGCAGCTTGGTTCGGGATGGCTACACCTTC
CASSLVRDGYTF
>TRBV7-3|NA|TRBJ2-5|TRBD1
TGTGCCTCCGGAACAGGGGGCTCAGGAGAGACCCAGTACTTC
CASGTGGSGETQYF
>TRBV7-9|NA|TRBJ2-7|NA
TGTGCCAGCAGCTTGCGGGGCGAATTCTCCGAGCAGTACTTC
CASSLRGEFSEQYF
>TRBV30|NA|TRBJ1-6|NA
TGTGCCTGGAGTGTTTTAGAGGGATACAATTCACCCCTCCACTTT
CAWSVLEGYNSPLHF
>TRBV10-3|NA|TRBJ1-1|TRBD1
TGTGCCATCGCCGGGACAGGGGAATCGGCTGAAGCTTTCTTT
CAIAGTGESAEAFF
>TRBV18|NA|TRBJ2-6|NA
TGTGCCAGCACTAGACCGGGGTACTCTGGGGCCAACGTCCTGACTTTC
CASTRPGYSGANVLTF
>TRBV7-3|NA|TRBJ2-3|NA
TGTGCCAGCAGCTTAGGACAGCCCGGCACAGATACGCAGTATTTT
CASSLGQPGTDTQYF
>TRBV27|NA|TRBJ2-2|TRBD1
TGTGCCAGCAGTTTTTTCGGAGGGACAGGGCTCACCGGGGAGCTGTTTTTT
CASSFFGGTGLTGELFF
>TRBV7-6|NA|TRBJ2-1|NA
TGTGCCAGCAGTGACCCCGGGACCTACAATGAGCAGTTCTTC
CASSDPGTYNEQFF
>TRBV19|NA|TRBJ2-5|NA
TGTGCCAGTAGTATAGGTGAGCGCCAGTACTTC
CASSIGERQYF